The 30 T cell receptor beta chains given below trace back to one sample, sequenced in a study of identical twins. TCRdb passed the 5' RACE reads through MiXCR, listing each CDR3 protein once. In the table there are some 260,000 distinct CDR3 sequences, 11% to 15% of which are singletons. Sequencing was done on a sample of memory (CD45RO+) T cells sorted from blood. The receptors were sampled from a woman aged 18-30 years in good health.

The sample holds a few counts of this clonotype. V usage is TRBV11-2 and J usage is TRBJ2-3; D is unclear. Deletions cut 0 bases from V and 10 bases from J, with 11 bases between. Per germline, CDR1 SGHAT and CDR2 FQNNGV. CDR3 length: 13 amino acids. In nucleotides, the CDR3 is TGTGCCAGCAGCTTAGATGTGTACGAGCCGCAGTATTTT. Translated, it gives CASSLDVYEPQYF.

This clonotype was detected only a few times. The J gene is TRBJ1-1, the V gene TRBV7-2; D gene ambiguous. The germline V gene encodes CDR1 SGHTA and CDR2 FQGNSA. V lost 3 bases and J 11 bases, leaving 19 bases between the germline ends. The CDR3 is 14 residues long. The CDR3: CASSFEVPSAGAFF. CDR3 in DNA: TGTGCCAGCAGCTTTGAAGTCCCATCCGCCGGGGCTTTCTTT.

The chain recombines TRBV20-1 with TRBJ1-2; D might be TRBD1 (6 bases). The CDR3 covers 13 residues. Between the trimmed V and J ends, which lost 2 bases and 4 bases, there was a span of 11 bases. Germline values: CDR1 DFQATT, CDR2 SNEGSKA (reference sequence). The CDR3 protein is CSARRWGRYGYTF. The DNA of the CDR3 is TGCAGTGCTAGACGCTGGGGGCGCTATGGCTACACCTTC.

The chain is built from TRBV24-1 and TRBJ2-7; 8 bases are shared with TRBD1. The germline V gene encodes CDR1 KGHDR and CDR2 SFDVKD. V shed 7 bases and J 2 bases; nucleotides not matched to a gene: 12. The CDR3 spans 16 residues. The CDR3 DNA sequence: TGTGCCACCAGAAGACCTAGGGACAGGCAAGCCTACGAGCAGTACTTC. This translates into CATRRPRDRQAYEQYF.

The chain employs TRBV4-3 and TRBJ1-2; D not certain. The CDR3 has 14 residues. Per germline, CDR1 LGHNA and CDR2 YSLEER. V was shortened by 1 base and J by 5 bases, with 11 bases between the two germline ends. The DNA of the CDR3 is TGCGCCAGCAGCCAAGCCGAGGAGAATTATGGCTACACCTTC. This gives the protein CASSQAEENYGYTF.

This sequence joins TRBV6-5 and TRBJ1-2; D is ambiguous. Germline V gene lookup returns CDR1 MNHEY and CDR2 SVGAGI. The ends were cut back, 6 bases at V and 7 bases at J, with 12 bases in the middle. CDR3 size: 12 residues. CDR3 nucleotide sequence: TGTGCCAGCAGACTTCGAGGAGGTGGCTACACCTTC. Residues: CASRLRGGGYTF.

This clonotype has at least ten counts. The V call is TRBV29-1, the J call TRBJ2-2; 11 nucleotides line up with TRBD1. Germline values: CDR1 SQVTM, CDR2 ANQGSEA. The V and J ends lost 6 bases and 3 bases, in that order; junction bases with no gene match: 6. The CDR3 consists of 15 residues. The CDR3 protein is CSVGQGGFYTGELFF. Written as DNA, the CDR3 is TGCAGCGTGGGACAGGGGGGCTTCTACACCGGGGAGCTGTTTTTT.

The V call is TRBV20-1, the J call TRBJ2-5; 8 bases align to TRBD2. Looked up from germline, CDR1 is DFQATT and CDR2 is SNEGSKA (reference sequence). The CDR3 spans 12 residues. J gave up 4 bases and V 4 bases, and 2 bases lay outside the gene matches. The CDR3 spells CSAIAGGETQYF. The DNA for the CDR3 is TGCAGTGCTATTGCGGGGGGAGAGACCCAGTACTTC.

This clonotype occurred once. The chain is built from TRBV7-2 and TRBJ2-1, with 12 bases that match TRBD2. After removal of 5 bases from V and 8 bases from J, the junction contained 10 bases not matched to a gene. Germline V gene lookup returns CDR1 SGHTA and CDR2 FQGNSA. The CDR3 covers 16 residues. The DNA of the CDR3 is TGTGCCAGCAGCCGTCAGGCTAGCGGGAGGGCCTATGAGCAGTTCTTC. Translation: CASSRQASGRAYEQFF.

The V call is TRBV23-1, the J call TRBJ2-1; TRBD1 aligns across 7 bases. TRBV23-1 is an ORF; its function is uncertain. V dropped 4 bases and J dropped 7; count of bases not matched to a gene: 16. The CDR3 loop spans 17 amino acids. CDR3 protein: CASSRSLGTAPGNEQFF. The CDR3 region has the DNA TGCGCCAGCAGTCGCTCGCTTGGGACAGCCCCGGGGAATGAGCAGTTCTTC.

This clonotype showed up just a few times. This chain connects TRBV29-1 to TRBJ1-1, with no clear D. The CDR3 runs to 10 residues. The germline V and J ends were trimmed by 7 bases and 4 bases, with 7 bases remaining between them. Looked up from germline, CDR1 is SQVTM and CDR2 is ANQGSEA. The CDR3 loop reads CSGRITEAFF. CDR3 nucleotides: TGCAGCGGAAGGATCACTGAAGCTTTCTTT.

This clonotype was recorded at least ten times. CDR3 in DNA: TGCGCCAGCAGCGGAGAAGGGTATCACCAAGAGACCCAGTACTTC. Protein: CASSGEGYHQETQYF. The chain is built from TRBV5-1 and TRBJ2-5, with D uncertain. The ends were cut back, 4 bases at V and 0 bases at J, with 13 bases in the middle. The germline CDR1 and CDR2 sequences are SGHRS and YFSETQ. The length of the CDR3 is 15 residues.

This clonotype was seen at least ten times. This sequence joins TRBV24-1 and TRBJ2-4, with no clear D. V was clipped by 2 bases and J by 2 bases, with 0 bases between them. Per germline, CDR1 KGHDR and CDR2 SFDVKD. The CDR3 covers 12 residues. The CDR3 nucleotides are TGTGCCACCAGTGATTCCAAAAACATTCAGTACTTC. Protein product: CATSDSKNIQYF.

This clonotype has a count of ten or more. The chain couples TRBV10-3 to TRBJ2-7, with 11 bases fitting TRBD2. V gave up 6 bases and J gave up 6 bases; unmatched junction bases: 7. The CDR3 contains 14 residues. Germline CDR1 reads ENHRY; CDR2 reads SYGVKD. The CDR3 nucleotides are TGTGCCATCAGCGGTCTAGCGGGAGGTGGCGAGCAGTACTTC. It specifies CAISGLAGGGEQYF.

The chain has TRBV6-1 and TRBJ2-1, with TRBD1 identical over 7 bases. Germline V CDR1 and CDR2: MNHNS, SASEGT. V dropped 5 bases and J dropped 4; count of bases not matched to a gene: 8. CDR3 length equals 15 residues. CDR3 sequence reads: CASSRTGTVYNEQFF. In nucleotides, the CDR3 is TGTGCCAGCAGTCGCACGGGGACAGTTTACAATGAGCAGTTCTTC.

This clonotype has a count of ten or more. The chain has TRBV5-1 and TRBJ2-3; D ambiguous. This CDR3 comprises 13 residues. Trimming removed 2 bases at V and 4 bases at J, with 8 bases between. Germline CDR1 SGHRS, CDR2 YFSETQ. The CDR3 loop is CASSFFTSDTQYF. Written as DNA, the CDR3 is TGCGCCAGCAGCTTCTTCACTTCAGATACGCAGTATTTT. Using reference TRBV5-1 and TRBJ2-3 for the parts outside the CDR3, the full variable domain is KAGVTQTPRYLIKTRGQQVTLSCSPISGHRSVSWYQQTPGQGLQFLFEYFSETQRNKGNFPGRFSGRQFSNSRSEMNVSTLELGDSALYLCASSFFTSDTQYFGPGTRLTVL.

The CDR3 protein is CSASSPGDPYNEQFF. The CDR3 DNA follows: TGCAGTGCTAGCTCCCCAGGGGACCCCTACAATGAGCAGTTCTTC. The J gene is TRBJ2-1, the V gene TRBV20-1; possibly TRBD1 for D (6 bases). Germline-derived CDR1 and CDR2 are DFQATT and SNEGSKA (reference sequence). V shed 3 bases and J shed 2 bases, with 14 bases lying between them. The CDR3 is 15 residues long.

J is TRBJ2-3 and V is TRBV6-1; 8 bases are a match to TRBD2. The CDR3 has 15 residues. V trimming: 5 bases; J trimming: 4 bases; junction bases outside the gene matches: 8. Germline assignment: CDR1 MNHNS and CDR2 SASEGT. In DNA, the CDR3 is TGTGCCAGCAGTACAGCGGGGGCGGGGTCAGATACGCAGTATTTT. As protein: CASSTAGAGSDTQYF.

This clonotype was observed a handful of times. The CDR3 region has the DNA TGTGCCAGCAGTTCTCCCAGAGCCGGACAGGGAGCAAAGGGCTACACCTTC. Encoded protein: CASSSPRAGQGAKGYTF. The genes are TRBV6-5 and TRBJ1-2; 8 positions agree with TRBD1. The germline V gene has CDR1 MNHEY and CDR2 SVGAGI. Trimming took 4 bases from V and 8 from J; bases not matched to a gene: 18. This CDR3 is built from 17 residues.

The CDR3 region is CASSLNGARGGNQPQHF. DNA for the CDR3: TGTGCCAGCAGTTTAAATGGGGCGCGTGGTGGCAATCAGCCCCAGCATTTT. V usage is TRBV27 and J usage is TRBJ1-5; perhaps TRBD1 as D (5 bases). V was trimmed by 2 bases and J by 2 bases, leaving 16 bases between them. CDR3 length equals 17 residues. The germline V gene encodes CDR1 MNHEY and CDR2 SMNVEV (reference sequence).

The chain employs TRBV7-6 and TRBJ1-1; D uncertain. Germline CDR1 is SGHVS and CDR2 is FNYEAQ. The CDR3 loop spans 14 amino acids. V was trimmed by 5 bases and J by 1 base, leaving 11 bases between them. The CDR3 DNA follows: TGTGCCAGCAGCGACCAGATAGGGAACACTGAAGCTTTCTTT. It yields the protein CASSDQIGNTEAFF.

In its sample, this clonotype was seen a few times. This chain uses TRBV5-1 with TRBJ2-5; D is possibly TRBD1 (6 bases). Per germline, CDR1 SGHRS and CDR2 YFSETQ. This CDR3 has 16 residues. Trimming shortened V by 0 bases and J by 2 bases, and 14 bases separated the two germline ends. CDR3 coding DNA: TGCGCCAGCAGCTTGGGCAGGGGCCCGAAACAAGAGACCCAGTACTTC. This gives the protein CASSLGRGPKQETQYF.

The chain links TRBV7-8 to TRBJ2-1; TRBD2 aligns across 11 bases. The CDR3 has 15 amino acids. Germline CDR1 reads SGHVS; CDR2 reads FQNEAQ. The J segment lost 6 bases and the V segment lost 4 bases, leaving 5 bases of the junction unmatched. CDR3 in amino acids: CASSSTSGEFNEQFF. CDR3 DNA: TGTGCCAGCAGCTCGACTAGCGGGGAGTTCAATGAGCAGTTCTTC.

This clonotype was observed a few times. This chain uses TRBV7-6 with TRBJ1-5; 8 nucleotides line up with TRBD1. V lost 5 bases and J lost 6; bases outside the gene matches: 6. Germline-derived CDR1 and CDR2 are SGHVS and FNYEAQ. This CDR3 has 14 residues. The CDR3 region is CASSPIQGGQPQHF. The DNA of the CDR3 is TGTGCCAGCAGCCCCATACAGGGGGGTCAGCCCCAGCATTTT.

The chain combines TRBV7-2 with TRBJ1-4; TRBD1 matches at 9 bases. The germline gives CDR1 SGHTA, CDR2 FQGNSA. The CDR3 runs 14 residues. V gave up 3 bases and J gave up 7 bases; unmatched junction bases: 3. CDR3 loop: CASSFTGGGEKLFF. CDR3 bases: TGTGCCAGCAGCTTTACAGGGGGCGGTGAAAAACTGTTTTTT.

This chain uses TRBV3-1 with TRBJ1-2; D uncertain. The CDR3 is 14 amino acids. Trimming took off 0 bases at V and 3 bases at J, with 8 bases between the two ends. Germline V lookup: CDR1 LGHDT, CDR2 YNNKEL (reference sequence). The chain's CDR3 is CASSQDLADYGYTF. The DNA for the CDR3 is TGTGCCAGCAGCCAAGATTTGGCGGACTATGGCTACACCTTC.

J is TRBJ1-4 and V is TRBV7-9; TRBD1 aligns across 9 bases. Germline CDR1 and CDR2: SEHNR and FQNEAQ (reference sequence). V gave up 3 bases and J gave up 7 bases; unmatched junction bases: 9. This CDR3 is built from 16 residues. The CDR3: CASSFSGTGFAEKLFF. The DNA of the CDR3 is TGTGCCAGCAGCTTTTCCGGGACAGGGTTCGCTGAAAAACTGTTTTTT.

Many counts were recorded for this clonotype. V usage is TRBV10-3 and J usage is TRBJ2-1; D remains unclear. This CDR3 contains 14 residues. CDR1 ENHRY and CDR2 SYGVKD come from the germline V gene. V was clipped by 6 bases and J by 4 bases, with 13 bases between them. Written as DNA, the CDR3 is TGTGCCATCAGACCTAACGACGAGTACAATGAGCAGTTCTTC. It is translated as CAIRPNDEYNEQFF.

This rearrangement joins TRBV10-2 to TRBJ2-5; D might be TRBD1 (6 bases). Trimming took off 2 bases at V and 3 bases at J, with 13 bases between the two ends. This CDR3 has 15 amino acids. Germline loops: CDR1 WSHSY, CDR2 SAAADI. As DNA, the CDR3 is TGCGCCAGCAGTGAGAGGGGGACGCAAGAAGAGACCCAGTACTTC. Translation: CASSERGTQEETQYF.

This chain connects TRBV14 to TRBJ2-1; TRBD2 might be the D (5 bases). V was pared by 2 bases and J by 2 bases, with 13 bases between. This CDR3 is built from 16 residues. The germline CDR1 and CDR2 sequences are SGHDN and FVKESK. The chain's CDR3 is CASSQFGLRPYNEQFF. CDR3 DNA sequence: TGTGCCAGCAGCCAATTTGGACTCCGACCCTACAATGAGCAGTTCTTC.